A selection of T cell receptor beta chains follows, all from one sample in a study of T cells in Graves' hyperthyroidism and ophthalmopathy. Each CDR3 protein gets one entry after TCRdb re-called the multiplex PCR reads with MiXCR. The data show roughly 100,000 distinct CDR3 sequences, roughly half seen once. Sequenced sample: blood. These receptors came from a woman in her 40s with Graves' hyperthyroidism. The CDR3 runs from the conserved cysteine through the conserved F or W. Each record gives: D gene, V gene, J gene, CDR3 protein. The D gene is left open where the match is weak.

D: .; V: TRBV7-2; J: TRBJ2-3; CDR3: CASSGGQSTDTQYF
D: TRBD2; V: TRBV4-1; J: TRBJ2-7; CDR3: CASSLRVGRAYEQYF
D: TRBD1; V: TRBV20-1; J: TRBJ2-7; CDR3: CSASGVGTGHILYEQYF
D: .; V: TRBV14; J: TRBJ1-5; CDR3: CASSLVIKYSNQPQHF
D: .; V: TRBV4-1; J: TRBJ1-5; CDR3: CASSQVGDLNEHF
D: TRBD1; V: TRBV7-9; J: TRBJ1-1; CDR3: CASRNRGQGGIAFF
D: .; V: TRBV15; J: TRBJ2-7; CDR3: CATRLGAGSHEQYF
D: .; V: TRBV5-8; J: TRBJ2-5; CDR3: CASSLASTETQYF
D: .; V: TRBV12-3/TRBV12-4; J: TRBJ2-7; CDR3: CASSPGLGEWEQYF
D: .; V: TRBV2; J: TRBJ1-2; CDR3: CASSEKGSYYGYTF
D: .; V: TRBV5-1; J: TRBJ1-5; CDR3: CASFQGGDQPQHF
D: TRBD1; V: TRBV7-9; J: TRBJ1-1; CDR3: CASSQGDGPEAFF
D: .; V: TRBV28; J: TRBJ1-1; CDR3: CASSFSYSEAFF
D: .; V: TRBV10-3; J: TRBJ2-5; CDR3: CAISERKGGQETQYF
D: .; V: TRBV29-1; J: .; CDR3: CSVVGLETQYF
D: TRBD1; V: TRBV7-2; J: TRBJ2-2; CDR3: CASSLAGTGITGELFF
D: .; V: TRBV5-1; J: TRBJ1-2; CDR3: CASSFYICSARMTGLHRGYTF
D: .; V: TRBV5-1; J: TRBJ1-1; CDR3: CASSPGGGAWTEAFF
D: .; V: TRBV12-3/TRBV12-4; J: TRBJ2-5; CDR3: CASSLDPETQYF
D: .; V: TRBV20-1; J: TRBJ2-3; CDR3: CSARATSLDTQYF
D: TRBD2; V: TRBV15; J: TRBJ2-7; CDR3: CATSSTSGRVYEQYF
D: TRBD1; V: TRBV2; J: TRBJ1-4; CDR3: CASSVRDREEKLFF
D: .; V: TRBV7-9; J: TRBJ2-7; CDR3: CASSSRSGGHEQYF
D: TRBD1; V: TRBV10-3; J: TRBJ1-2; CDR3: CAISEDRGQDYGYTF
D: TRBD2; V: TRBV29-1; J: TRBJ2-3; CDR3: CSVEVAGGGADTQYF
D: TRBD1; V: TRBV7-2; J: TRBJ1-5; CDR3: CASSFIGTGGGQPQHF
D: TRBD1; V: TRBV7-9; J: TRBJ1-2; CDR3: CASSLEQGDYGYTF
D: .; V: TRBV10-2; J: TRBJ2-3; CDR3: CASSALAGATDTQYF